The 26 T cell receptor beta chains presented below share a single source sample, sequenced in a study of identifying expanded T cells in peripheral blood. TCRdb keeps only in-frame clones here, not all; method: immunoSEQ multiplex PCR. This table has about 94,000 clones, over 75% appearing once. The sample comprised blood. The receptors come from a person aged 18 to 75 in good health.

The CDR3 here is CASAKGAYSGNTIYF. The CDR3 coding sequence is TGTGCCAGCGCTAAAGGGGCCTACTCTGGAAACACCATATATTTT. The gene calls are TRBV9 and TRBJ1-3, with D possibly being TRBD1 (5 bases). The CDR3 runs 15 residues. Per the germline V gene, CDR1 is SGDLS and CDR2 is YYNGEE. Trimming removed 7 bases from V and 0 bases from J, with 14 bases in between.

This sequence joins TRBV19 and TRBJ1-5; 9 bases align to TRBD1. The CDR3 spans 16 residues. The ends lost 5 bases at V and 3 bases at J; junction bases unmatched: 8. The germline gives CDR1 LNHDA, CDR2 SQIVND (reference sequence). In DNA form, the CDR3 reads TGTGCCAGTAGTGAGAAACAGGGGGCGTACAATCAGCCCCAGCATTTT. Protein sequence: CASSEKQGAYNQPQHF.

About this clone: The junction does not match germline at one end; this may be a read error. This rearrangement joins TRBV5-1 to TRBJ1-2; D is undetermined. Germline CDR1 SGHRS, CDR2 YFSETQ. CDR3 size: 15 residues. The CDR3 DNA is TGCGCCAGCAGCTCGGCTTCGGTGGGTAACAATGGCTACACCTTC. Its translation: CASSSASVGNNGYTF.

The chain has TRBV4-3 and TRBJ1-1; tentatively, D is TRBD1 (6 bases). Trimming pared 3 bases from V and 1 base from J, leaving 9 bases between. This CDR3 comprises 14 residues. The germline CDR1 and CDR2 sequences are LGHNA and YSLEER. CDR3 DNA: TGCGCCAGCAGCCAGGGACAAACGAACACTGAAGCTTTCTTT. Residues: CASSQGQTNTEAFF.

The rearrangement joins TRBV5-1 to TRBJ2-1; no clear D. Between the trimmed V and J ends, which lost 4 bases and 5 bases, there was a span of 10 bases. The germline V gene has CDR1 SGHRS and CDR2 YFSETQ. The CDR3 spans 13 residues. CDR3 in DNA: TGCGCCAGCAGCGTCTCCAAGAACAATGAGCAGTTCTTC. Translating gives CASSVSKNNEQFF.

The chain joins TRBV6-5 to TRBJ2-1, with 11 bases lining up with TRBD1. CDR1 and CDR2 (germline): MNHEY, SVGAGI. After removal of 2 bases from V and 9 bases from J, the junction contained 6 bases not matched to a gene. This CDR3 spans 15 amino acids. Written as DNA, the CDR3 is TGTGCCAGCAGTTACGGGGAGGGACAGGGGGGTGAGCAGTTCTTC. It translates to CASSYGEGQGGEQFF.

The rearrangement joins TRBV9 to TRBJ2-1; D may be TRBD1 (5 bases). The V gene's germline CDR1 is SGDLS and CDR2 YYNGEE. The CDR3 is 15 residues long. Trimming removed 0 bases from V and 10 bases from J, with 17 bases in between. The CDR3 reads CASSVGPAKGREQFF. The CDR3 DNA reads as TGTGCCAGCAGCGTAGGACCGGCCAAGGGGCGGGAGCAGTTCTTC.

The chain joins TRBV6-1 to TRBJ2-5; D is ambiguous. The CDR3 runs 14 residues. CDR1 MNHNS and CDR2 SASEGT come from the germline V gene. V was trimmed by 8 bases and J by 5 bases, leaving 18 bases between them. CDR3 nucleotide sequence: TGTGCCAGCGTCACGGGCCTCCGATCGGAGACCCAGTACTTC. This encodes CASVTGLRSETQYF.

V is TRBV20-1 and J is TRBJ2-7; D not resolved. CDR1 and CDR2 (germline): DFQATT, SNEGSKA (reference sequence). Trimming shortened V by 3 bases and J by 4 bases, and 7 bases separated the two germline ends. This CDR3 is 11 amino acids long. The CDR3 sequence: CSARQGYEQYF. CDR3 coding DNA: TGCAGTGCTAGGCAAGGGTACGAGCAGTACTTC.

This chain connects TRBV4-3 to TRBJ1-2; D is possibly TRBD1 (5 bases). This CDR3 spans 16 amino acids. The germline CDR1 and CDR2 sequences are LGHNA and YSLEER. V gave up 0 bases and J gave up 8 bases, with 19 bases separating them. The CDR3 loop reads CASSQDRWTSSGGYTF. CDR3 DNA sequence: TGCGCCAGCAGCCAAGATCGGTGGACATCGAGTGGAGGCTACACCTTC.

This chain links TRBV5-1 with TRBJ1-5, with unresolved D. This CDR3 spans 15 amino acids. With 0 bases removed from V and 6 bases from J, the gap between germline ends came to 13 bases. Germline-derived CDR1 and CDR2 are SGHRS and YFSETQ. The CDR3 nucleotides read TGCGCCAGCAGCTTGGACGGAACTCCCCCTCAGCCCCAGCATTTT. This encodes CASSLDGTPPQPQHF.

CDR3 nucleotides: TGTGCCAGTCAACCGGAGAGGGGAAAAGGTCCCTACGAGCAGTACTTC. Translated, it gives CASQPERGKGPYEQYF. J is TRBJ2-7 and V is TRBV19; D tentatively fits TRBD1 or TRBD2 (5 bases each). Per the germline V gene, CDR1 is LNHDA and CDR2 is SQIVND (reference sequence). V lost 8 bases to trimming and J lost 2 bases, with 22 bases between them. CDR3 size: 16 residues.

This clone has just one count. The chain recombines TRBV6-5 with TRBJ2-7; 8 bases line up with TRBD2. The germline V gene has CDR1 MNHEY and CDR2 SVGAGI. The V segment lost 6 bases and the J segment 3 bases; nucleotides outside the gene matches: 10. This CDR3 is 15 amino acids long. The CDR3 reads CASRIGRARGYEQYF. The CDR3 DNA reads as TGTGCCAGCAGAATCGGGAGGGCCAGGGGCTACGAGCAGTACTTC.

The chain joins TRBV6-1 to TRBJ2-7, with 8 positions matching TRBD1. Per the germline V gene, CDR1 is MNHNS and CDR2 is SASEGT. V dropped 7 bases and J dropped 7; count of bases not matched to a gene: 6. CDR3 length: 12 amino acids. DNA of the CDR3: TGTGCCAGCACAGGGGGCATGGGGGAGCAGTACTTC. This gives the protein CASTGGMGEQYF.

The genes are TRBV4-1 and TRBJ2-5, with D unclear. The tail of the sequence fits TRBJ2-7 better, so the J call may be wrong. CDR3 size: 16 residues. Germline CDR1 reads MGHRA; CDR2 reads YSYEKL. This CDR3 reads CASSQDIWWPSYEQYF. The CDR3 DNA follows: TGCGCCAGCAGCCAAGATATATGGTGGCCCTCCTACGAGCAGTACTTC.

This chain joins TRBV18 and TRBJ2-7; D unresolved. The CDR3 totals 12 residues. Trimming removed 0 bases from V and 1 base from J, with 1 base in between. Looked up from germline, CDR1 is KGHSH and CDR2 is LQKENI. This CDR3 reads CASSPPSYEQYF. Here the CDR3 DNA reads TGTGCCAGCTCACCACCTTCCTACGAGCAGTACTTC.

The CDR3 nucleotides read TGCGCCAGCAGCTTTTCGGACCGGGTGTCCAACTACGAGCAGTACTTC. Its translation is CASSFSDRVSNYEQYF. This chain connects TRBV5-1 to TRBJ2-7; D is unclear. CDR3 length: 16 amino acids. Trimming stripped 2 bases from V and 3 bases from J, with 18 bases between. Germline loops: CDR1 SGHRS, CDR2 YFSETQ.

The rearrangement uses TRBV29-1 and TRBJ1-1; D is uncertain. This CDR3 comprises 10 residues. V shed 7 bases and J shed 1 base, with 4 bases lying between them. The germline CDR1 and CDR2 sequences are SQVTM and ANQGSEA. DNA of the CDR3: TGCAGCGGGGCGAACACTGAAGCTTTCTTT. It encodes CSGANTEAFF.

DNA for the CDR3: TGCGCCAGCACCCTCCGGCCCTCGAACACTGAAGCTTTCTTT. Translating gives CASTLRPSNTEAFF. The chain is built from TRBV5-1 and TRBJ1-1; D unresolved. V dropped 6 bases and J dropped 1 base, with 13 bases sitting between them. In germline, CDR1 is SGHRS, CDR2 YFSETQ. This CDR3 is built from 14 residues.

This chain connects TRBV5-1 to TRBJ1-3, with a weak D call TRBD1 (6 bases). The CDR3 spans 17 residues. V gave up 5 bases and J gave up 1 base, with 19 bases separating them. Germline assignment: CDR1 SGHRS and CDR2 YFSETQ. The CDR3 sequence is CASRPQGSGLSGNTIYF. The CDR3 DNA follows: TGCGCCAGCAGACCTCAGGGGTCTGGACTGTCTGGAAACACCATATATTTT.

CDR3: CASAGGQANEKLFF. CDR3 nucleotide sequence: TGCGCCAGCGCTGGGGGACAGGCAAATGAAAAACTGTTTTTT. The chain uses TRBV5-1 and TRBJ1-4, with TRBD1 matching 8 bases. J gave up 5 bases and V 7 bases, and 7 bases lay outside the gene matches. Per the germline V gene, CDR1 is SGHRS and CDR2 is YFSETQ. The CDR3 length is 14 residues.

This rearrangement joins TRBV19 to TRBJ1-5; a weak D match, TRBD1 (5 bases). Looked up from germline, CDR1 is LNHDA and CDR2 is SQIVND (reference sequence). Trimming took 0 bases from V and 3 from J, leaving 12 bases between them. The CDR3 runs 16 residues. The CDR3 loop reads CASSIEKQVLNQPQHF. As DNA, the CDR3 is TGTGCCAGTAGTATAGAGAAACAGGTACTCAATCAGCCCCAGCATTTT.

The chain has TRBV5-5 and TRBJ2-7; D might be TRBD1 or TRBD2, each matching 5 bases. V lost 4 bases to trimming and J lost 7 bases, with 12 bases between them. This CDR3 has 12 amino acids. Per germline, CDR1 SGHKS and CDR2 YYEKEE (reference sequence). The CDR3 reads CASSPRGAEQYF. CDR3 DNA: TGTGCCAGCAGCCCGAGAGGGGCTGAGCAGTACTTC.

The chain carries TRBV19 and TRBJ1-3; tentatively, D is TRBD1 (5 bases). Germline loops: CDR1 LNHDA, CDR2 SQIVND (reference sequence). Trimming removed 6 bases from V and 4 bases from J, with 13 bases in between. The CDR3 contains 14 residues. This chain's CDR3 is CASRWGVGGNTIYF. In nucleotides, the CDR3 is TGTGCCAGTAGATGGGGGGTGGGAGGAAACACCATATATTTT.

This chain joins TRBV6-5 and TRBJ1-1; D gene ambiguous. Germline V CDR1 and CDR2: MNHEY, SVGAGI. V was cut by 5 bases and J by 11 bases, with 15 bases left in between. The CDR3 is 12 amino acids. For the CDR3, the DNA is TGTGCCAGCAGTCACGGACCTCTGGAGGCTTTCTTT. Translation gives CASSHGPLEAFF.

This rearrangement joins TRBV18 to TRBJ1-2; D is unclear. Germline V gives CDR1 KGHSH, CDR2 LQKENI. V was shortened by 3 bases and J by 4 bases, with 9 bases between the two germline ends. The CDR3 totals 13 residues. DNA of the CDR3: TGTGCCAGCTCACCTCCCACGCGCTATGGCTACACCTTC. Translation gives CASSPPTRYGYTF.